The 28 T cell receptor beta chains below were found in one sample sequenced in a study of identical twins. TCRdb reprocessed the 5' RACE reads with MiXCR, giving one entry per CDR3 protein. This sample has roughly 750,000 distinct CDR3 sequences; around 21% occur once, and the top ten carry approximately 4.3%. This sample also belongs to another study, concerning T cells expressing NK-cell markers.

The sample consisted of PBMCs. The receptors shown here come from a woman aged 18 to 35 in good health.

This chain joins TRBV5-1 and TRBJ2-3, with 8 bases matching TRBD1. Germline loops: CDR1 SGHRS, CDR2 YFSETQ. Trimming removed 0 bases from V and 5 bases from J; junction bases left unmatched: 5. The CDR3 consists of 15 residues. The CDR3 DNA sequence: TGCGCCAGCAGCTTGGGGACAGGGAAACAAGATACGCAGTATTTT. Translation gives CASSLGTGKQDTQYF.

The V and J genes are TRBV12-3 or TRBV12-4 and TRBJ1-2; D gene uncertain. The CDR3 totals 13 residues. Trimming removed 1 base at V and 8 bases at J, with 11 bases between. CDR3 amino acids: CASSLGNLRGYTF. The CDR3 DNA reads TGTGCCAGCAGTTTAGGAAACCTCCGCGGCTACACCTTC.

This clonotype was detected a few times. This chain links TRBV20-1 with TRBJ2-7; D may be TRBD2 (5 bases). Germline V gives CDR1 DFQATT, CDR2 SNEGSKA (reference sequence). The ends were cut back, 1 base at V and 5 bases at J, with 12 bases in the middle. The CDR3 is made up of 13 amino acids. CDR3 nucleotide sequence: TGCAGTGCTAGAGTGGCGGGTCTTAACGAGCAGTACTTC. Its translation: CSARVAGLNEQYF.

The chain recombines TRBV11-2 with TRBJ1-1; D is unclear. V was trimmed by 3 bases and J by 9 bases, leaving 8 bases between them. Germline-derived CDR1 and CDR2 are SGHAT and FQNNGV. The CDR3 totals 11 residues. CDR3 amino acids: CASSFHEQAFF. In nucleotides, the CDR3 is TGTGCCAGCAGCTTTCATGAACAAGCTTTCTTT.

This chain links TRBV18 with TRBJ2-5, with 9 bases fitting TRBD1. In germline, CDR1 is KGHSH, CDR2 LQKENI. J gave up 5 bases and V 1 base, and 8 bases lay outside the gene matches. This CDR3 has 16 amino acids. Written as DNA, the CDR3 is TGTGCCAGCTCACCACTTCCGGGACAGGGTAGGGAGACCCAGTACTTC. It yields the protein CASSPLPGQGRETQYF.

This clonotype turned up a few times. The rearrangement joins TRBV3-1 to TRBJ2-7; D is possibly TRBD1 (5 bases). The CDR3 runs to 14 residues. Trimming left V 1 base short and J 3 bases short, with 10 bases between. Germline loops: CDR1 LGHDT, CDR2 YNNKEL (reference sequence). In nucleotides, the CDR3 is TGTGCCAGCAGCCAAGCGAAGGGGATCTACGAGCAGTACTTC. It translates to CASSQAKGIYEQYF.

This clonotype was counted between two and nine times. The chain has TRBV29-1 and TRBJ2-1; D remains ambiguous. The V gene's germline CDR1 is SQVTM and CDR2 ANQGSEA. Trimming took 5 bases from V and 8 from J, leaving 13 bases between them. The CDR3 has 12 residues. The CDR3 loop is CSVSPIVDEQFF. DNA for the CDR3: TGCAGCGTTTCTCCCATCGTCGATGAGCAGTTCTTC.

J is TRBJ2-7 and V is TRBV20-1, with 11 bases matching TRBD1. Losses at the gene ends were 6 bases for V and 7 bases for J; bases not matched to a gene: 14. This CDR3 is built from 15 residues. The germline V gene encodes CDR1 DFQATT and CDR2 SNEGSKA (reference sequence). The CDR3 protein is CSAKGRTGGLWEQYF. The CDR3 DNA reads TGCAGTGCCAAGGGTCGGACAGGGGGCTTGTGGGAGCAGTACTTC.

The V and J genes are TRBV7-2 and TRBJ2-7, with 7 bases that match TRBD1. Germline V lookup: CDR1 SGHTA, CDR2 FQGNSA. Trimming at V came to 6 bases and at J to 0 bases, leaving 8 bases not matched to a gene. The CDR3 is 15 residues long. CDR3 region: CASSSYPGGSYEQYF. CDR3 nucleotide sequence: TGTGCCAGCAGTTCCTATCCAGGGGGCTCCTACGAGCAGTACTTC. The variable domain in full, completed from reference TRBV7-2 and TRBJ2-7, reads GAGVSQSPSNKVTEKGKDVELRCDPISGHTALYWYRQSLGQGLEFLIYFQGNSAPDKSGLPSDRFSAERTGGSVSTLTIQRTQQEDSAVYLCASSSYPGGSYEQYFGPGTRLTVT.

This clonotype was seen a handful of times. The chain uses TRBV20-1 and TRBJ2-3, with D tentatively TRBD1 (5 bases). V was cut by 1 base and J by 3 bases, with 8 bases left in between. The CDR3 is made up of 13 amino acids. From germline, CDR1 is DFQATT and CDR2 SNEGSKA (reference sequence). DNA for the CDR3: TGCAGTGCTAGAGGACAGTTAACAGATACGCAGTATTTT. This sequence encodes CSARGQLTDTQYF.

This clonotype has only a few counts. The J gene is TRBJ1-1, the V gene TRBV11-2; D remains ambiguous. The CDR3 extends over 13 amino acids. The germline V gene has CDR1 SGHAT and CDR2 FQNNGV. Trimming took off 4 bases at V and 2 bases at J, with 8 bases between the two ends. CDR3 DNA: TGTGCCAGCAGCTCGGATATTAACACTGAAGCTTTCTTT. This translates into CASSSDINTEAFF.

This clonotype was found a few times. The chain has TRBV20-1 and TRBJ1-2; no clear D gene. The CDR3 extends over 13 amino acids. The V gene's germline CDR1 is DFQATT and CDR2 SNEGSKA (reference sequence). The germline V and J ends were trimmed by 6 bases and 12 bases, with 23 bases remaining between them. As DNA, the CDR3 is TGCAGTGCCTCAACACATGGCCGGGAGGAGCACACCTTC. The encoded protein is CSASTHGREEHTF.

At least ten counts were recorded for this clonotype. This chain uses TRBV29-1 with TRBJ2-7; unclear D gene. This CDR3 spans 14 amino acids. Germline-derived CDR1 and CDR2 are SQVTM and ANQGSEA. V lost 5 bases, J lost 6 bases, and 20 bases lay in between. The chain's CDR3 is CSVRLDGPRREQYF. CDR3 nucleotides: TGCAGCGTTCGATTGGACGGGCCTCGACGCGAGCAGTACTTC.

This chain connects TRBV11-2 to TRBJ2-1; D could derive from TRBD1 or TRBD2 (7 bases each). Between the trimmed V and J ends, which lost 7 bases and 9 bases, there was a span of 19 bases. Germline CDR1 reads SGHAT; CDR2 reads FQNNGV. The CDR3 totals 14 residues. DNA for the CDR3: TGTGCCAGCATCCAGGGGGGGGCTCGGAGTGAGCAGTTCTTC. Translated, it gives CASIQGGARSEQFF.

This clonotype was detected a few times. In nucleotides, the CDR3 is TGTGCCAGCAGCGCCCGGAGGGACAATACGCAGTATTTT. As protein: CASSARRDNTQYF. The chain joins TRBV9 to TRBJ2-3; D tentatively reads TRBD1 or TRBD2 (6 bases each). Germline V gene data show CDR1 as SGDLS and CDR2 as YYNGEE. The CDR3 has 13 amino acids. With 3 bases removed from V and 7 bases from J, the gap between germline ends came to 12 bases.

Here the CDR3 reads CASSRDSFEAFF. CDR3 coding DNA: TGTGCCAGCAGTCGCGACAGCTTTGAAGCTTTCTTT. V is TRBV12-3 or TRBV12-4 and J is TRBJ1-1; the D gene is possibly TRBD1 (5 bases). V shed 5 bases and J shed 7 bases, with 11 bases lying between them. The CDR3 runs to 12 residues.

At least ten counts were recorded for this clonotype. The chain links TRBV11-2 to TRBJ2-1, with 7 bases aligning to TRBD1. Germline trimming cut 2 bases from V and 2 bases from J; bases unmatched to any gene: 3. This CDR3 has 15 residues. The germline V gene has CDR1 SGHAT and CDR2 FQNNGV. CDR3 DNA sequence: TGTGCCAGCAGCTTACTCCAGGGGGCCTACAATGAGCAGTTCTTC. Its protein is CASSLLQGAYNEQFF.

The gene calls are TRBV5-1 and TRBJ2-3; the match to TRBD2 covers 11 bases. CDR3 length: 15 amino acids. The V segment lost 2 bases and the J segment 5 bases; nucleotides outside the gene matches: 4. Germline CDR1 is SGHRS and CDR2 is YFSETQ. CDR3 amino acids: CASSLLAGVQDTQYF. CDR3 coding DNA: TGCGCCAGCAGCTTACTAGCGGGAGTGCAAGATACGCAGTATTTT.

At least ten counts were recorded for this clonotype. V gene TRBV6-2 or TRBV6-3 combines with J gene TRBJ2-5; D is possibly TRBD1 (6 bases). The CDR3 is 17 residues long. Trimming shortened V by 4 bases and J by 4 bases, and 22 bases separated the two germline ends. CDR1 is MNHEY and CDR2 is SVGEGT in the germline V gene. CDR3 residues: CASSSPHRAVRVETQYF. For the CDR3, the DNA is TGTGCCAGCAGTTCCCCCCACAGGGCGGTTCGTGTAGAGACCCAGTACTTC.

With respect to this clonotype: Just one base apart from a much larger clone, this may be a read error. V and J are TRBV11-2 and TRBJ1-2, with TRBD1 matching over 7 bases. J lost 4 bases, V lost 6 bases, and 2 bases had no gene match. CDR1 SGHAT and CDR2 FQNNGV come from the germline V gene. The CDR3 sequence is 12 residues long. CDR3 sequence (DNA): TGTGCCAGCAGTACAGGGGTCTATGGCTACACCTTC. Its translation: CASSTGVYGYTF. Complete variable domain (other parts from reference TRBV11-2 and TRBJ1-2): EAGVAQSPRYKIIEKRQSVAFWCNPISGHATLYWYQQILGQGPKLLIQFQNNGVVDDSQLPKDRFSAERLKGVDSTLKIQPAKLEDSAVYLCASSTGVYGYTFGSGTRLTVV.

This clonotype has only a few counts. V is TRBV6-5 and J is TRBJ1-2, with a weak D call TRBD1 (5 bases). Germline V CDR1 and CDR2: MNHEY, SVGAGI. The CDR3 loop spans 14 amino acids. Trimming took 2 bases from V and 8 from J, leaving 15 bases between them. DNA of the CDR3: TGTGCCAGCAGTTACGTTGGGGGAAAGGTCGGCTACACCTTC. Translating it yields CASSYVGGKVGYTF.

Many counts were recorded for this clonotype. The chain combines TRBV20-1 with TRBJ1-4; no reliable D call. The length of the CDR3 is 12 residues. Trimming left V 6 bases short and J 8 bases short, with 13 bases between. CDR1 and CDR2 (germline): DFQATT, SNEGSKA (reference sequence). The CDR3 here is CSALTQGEKLFF. DNA of the CDR3: TGCAGTGCCCTGACCCAAGGGGAAAAACTGTTTTTT.

The CDR3: CASKAWGAEQFF. CDR3 nucleotides: TGTGCCAGCAAAGCTTGGGGGGCTGAGCAGTTCTTC. The genes are TRBV6-6 and TRBJ2-1; D may be TRBD1 or TRBD2 (6 bases each). Germline assignment: CDR1 MNHNY and CDR2 SVGAGI (reference sequence). The CDR3 totals 12 residues. V gave up 7 bases and J gave up 9 bases, with 13 bases separating them.

This clonotype turned up a few times. The chain combines TRBV7-9 with TRBJ1-1, with no clear D. This CDR3 has 14 amino acids. Trimming took 1 base from V and 3 from J, leaving 9 bases between them. Germline CDR1 and CDR2: SEHNR and FQNEAQ (reference sequence). This chain's CDR3 is CASSLDVNYTEAFF. The CDR3 DNA sequence: TGTGCCAGCAGCTTAGACGTCAATTACACTGAAGCTTTCTTT.

This clonotype was counted a few times. V usage is TRBV4-3 and J usage is TRBJ2-7, with a tentative D call TRBD2 (6 bases). This CDR3 region has 16 residues. CDR1 LGHNA and CDR2 YSLEER come from the germline V gene. V lost 1 base, J lost 4 bases, and 17 bases lay in between. The CDR3 spells CASSQGVGGSGYEQYF. CDR3 bases: TGCGCCAGCAGCCAAGGGGTAGGAGGGAGTGGGTACGAGCAGTACTTC.

This clonotype has a handful of counts. The rearrangement links TRBV9 to TRBJ1-2; 7 nucleotides agree with TRBD1. Trimming removed 3 bases from V and 8 bases from J; junction bases left unmatched: 7. Germline CDR1 SGDLS, CDR2 YYNGEE. The CDR3 runs 13 residues. In DNA, the CDR3 is TGTGCCAGCAGCGAGGGGGCTGACGGCGGCTACACCTTC. As protein: CASSEGADGGYTF.

This clonotype was seen a few times. The CDR3 here is CASSQPPGRRGTDTQYF. The CDR3 DNA is TGTGCCAGCAGCCAACCACCGGGGAGGCGGGGCACAGATACGCAGTATTTT. The chain has TRBV4-2 and TRBJ2-3; D is perhaps TRBD2 (6 bases). This CDR3 region has 17 residues. From germline, CDR1 is LGHNA and CDR2 YNFKEQ. Deletions cut 2 bases from V and 1 base from J, with 16 bases between.

The table lists this clonotype with many counts. V usage is TRBV29-1 and J usage is TRBJ2-2; TRBD2 matches at 12 bases. This CDR3 has 15 residues. CDR1 is SQVTM, CDR2 ANQGSEA, per germline. The V and J ends lost 7 bases and 6 bases, in that order; junction bases with no gene match: 9. CDR3 residues: CSAKLAGGESGELFF. CDR3 bases: TGCAGCGCAAAACTAGCGGGAGGTGAATCCGGGGAGCTGTTTTTT.